This T cell receptor beta chain was recovered during a study of cytomegalovirus exposure and HLA in healthy donors. Points from the study as a whole: In vitro data verified a few CMV-associated chains as specific for CMV antigens.

Remarks on this clone: Its target is not known.

Method: immunoSEQ multiplex PCR; TCRdb's copy keeps in-frame clones and lacks some. Found here are 250,000 to 350,000 clones, 70% to 90% of them singletons; the top ten hold approximately 0.95%. Donors were drawn from the roughly 110-subject validation cohort, separate from the roughly 700-subject first cohort. The sample was PBMCs. The receptor was derived from a man aged 30 to 39 in good health and CMV-seronegative.

CDR3 sequence reads: CASSGAANSYNSPLHF. The CDR3 DNA follows: TGTGCCAGCAGTGGAGCAGCTAACTCCTATAATTCACCCCTCCACTTT. This chain links TRBV6-1 with TRBJ1-6; D remains ambiguous. The germline gives CDR1 MNHNS, CDR2 SASEGT. V was shortened by 4 bases and J by 0 bases, with 10 bases between the two germline ends. This CDR3 is 16 amino acids long.